This is a list of T cell receptor beta chains from one sample in a study of blood T cell repertoires in COVID-19. The table came from immunoSEQ multiplex PCR; TCRdb's copy has only in-frame clones and leaves some out. The sample includes over 150,000 clones, approximately 86% seen only once; the top ten take 2% to 2.5%. The source material was PBMCs or T cells enriched from blood (not recorded which). These receptors came from a woman between 25 and 40 years old who had recovered from COVID-19. CDR3s include the opening cysteine and the closing phenylalanine or tryptophan. D genes are given only for firm matches. Rows give clone size only sometimes, using once, few, many, or a class for an expanded clone.

J gene,clone size,V gene,D gene,CDR3 protein,CDR3 DNA
TRBJ2-3,NA,TRBV9,NA,CASSGGRSADTQYF,TGTGCCAGCTCTGGGGGCCGGTCCGCAGATACGCAGTATTTT
TRBJ2-7,NA,TRBV15,NA,CATSTGGQTYEQYF,TGTGCCACCAGCACGGGGGGCCAAACCTACGAGCAGTACTTC
TRBJ1-2,NA,TRBV11-3,NA,CASSLAGNYGYTF,TGTGCCAGCAGCTTAGCCGGGAACTATGGCTACACCTTC
TRBJ1-2,NA,TRBV19,NA,CASTADSNYGYTF,TGTGCCAGTACCGCGGACAGTAACTATGGCTACACCTTC
TRBJ1-3,few,TRBV7-2,NA,CASSVGGGSGNTIYF,TGTGCCAGCAGCGTAGGCGGGGGGTCTGGAAACACCATATATTTT
TRBJ2-3,once,TRBV7-2,NA,CASSLFRGKETDTQYF,TGTGCCAGCAGCTTATTTAGGGGAAAAGAAACAGATACGCAGTATTTT
TRBJ1-2,NA,TRBV27,NA,CASSSPRPGHYGYTF,TGTGCCAGCAGTTCCCCCCGGCCAGGGCACTATGGCTACACCTTC
TRBJ2-1,once,TRBV7-9,NA,CASSLGQPPNEQFF,TGTGCCAGCAGCTTAGGACAGCCTCCCAATGAGCAGTTCTTC
TRBJ1-5,NA,TRBV5-8,NA,CASSFLAVNQPQHF,TGTGCCAGCAGCTTTTTGGCCGTCAATCAGCCCCAGCATTTT
TRBJ1-6,NA,TRBV24-1,NA,CATSTGNNSPLHF,TGTGCCACCAGTACAGGGAATAATTCACCCCTCCACTTT
TRBJ1-5,NA,TRBV30,TRBD1,CAWSVKLGRGLVGNQPQHF,TGTGCCTGGAGTGTAAAGTTGGGCAGGGGGCTTGTAGGCAATCAGCCCCAGCATTTT
TRBJ2-7,NA,TRBV27,TRBD1,CASSLHQGASPTEQYF,TGTGCCAGCAGTTTACATCAGGGGGCGAGCCCTACCGAGCAGTACTTC
TRBJ1-2,NA,TRBV5-1,TRBD1,CASRTGGDLVDGYTF,TGCGCCAGCCGGACAGGGGGCGATTTAGTGGATGGCTACACCTTC
TRBJ1-2,NA,TRBV24-1,TRBD1,CATGDRDRVSLNYGYTF,TGTGCCACCGGAGATCGGGACAGGGTTTCCCTTAACTATGGCTACACCTTC
TRBJ2-1,NA,TRBV9,NA,CASSGRTQVPSFGEQFF,TGTGCCAGCAGCGGACGAACACAGGTACCCTCCTTTGGTGAGCAGTTCTTC
TRBJ1-2,NA,TRBV5-1,TRBD1,CASSPGTGYSSGYTF,TGCGCCAGCAGCCCGGGGACAGGGTATTCGAGTGGCTACACCTTC
TRBJ2-2,once,TRBV4-3,TRBD1,CASSQEGQTNTGELFF,TGCGCCAGCAGCCAAGAGGGACAGACGAACACCGGGGAGCTGTTTTTT
TRBJ1-1,NA,TRBV9,NA,CASSPRGNSNTEAFF,TGTGCCAGCAGCCCGAGGGGGAACAGTAACACTGAAGCTTTCTTT
TRBJ1-6,few,TRBV7-2,TRBD1,CASSRRTGDSPLHF,TGTGCCAGCAGCCGGAGGACAGGGGATTCACCCCTCCACTTT
TRBJ2-7,NA,TRBV24-1,NA,CATSDRGYEQYF,TGTGCCACCAGTGATAGGGGCTACGAGCAGTACTTC
TRBJ2-7,once,TRBV9,TRBD1,CASSAKDRGYEQYF,TGTGCCAGCAGCGCGAAGGACAGGGGCTACGAGCAGTACTTC
TRBJ1-1,NA,TRBV11-3,TRBD1,CASRLDRDTEAFF,TGTGCCAGCAGACTAGACAGGGACACTGAAGCTTTCTTT
TRBJ1-1,NA,TRBV18,NA,CASSRPGNPEAFF,TGTGCCAGCTCACGGCCAGGGAACCCTGAAGCTTTCTTT
TRBJ2-1,NA,TRBV19,TRBD2,CASSIGASGSGRYEQFF,TGTGCCAGTAGTATAGGGGCTAGCGGGAGTGGCCGCTATGAGCAGTTCTTC
TRBJ1-3,many,TRBV18,NA,CASSPLHRDSGNTIYF,TGTGCCAGCTCACCACTTCACAGGGACTCTGGAAACACCATATATTTT
TRBJ1-1,once,TRBV30,NA,CAWSGGYNTEAFF,TGTGCCTGGTCGGGGGGCTATAACACTGAAGCTTTCTTT
TRBJ2-1,NA,TRBV7-3,TRBD2,CASATSGRRNEQFF,TGTGCCAGTGCAACTAGCGGGAGAAGGAATGAGCAGTTCTTC
TRBJ1-2,NA,TRBV18,NA,CASSLYPLYTF,TGTGCCAGCTCCCTATACCCCCTCTACACCTTC
TRBJ1-3,NA,TRBV30,NA,CAWSTGSGNTIYF,TGTGCCTGGAGTACTGGCTCTGGAAACACCATATATTTT
TRBJ2-6,once,TRBV3-1/TRBV3-2,TRBD2,CASSQVGGRGANVLTF,TGTGCCAGCAGCCAAGTGGGGGGGAGAGGGGCCAACGTCCTGACTTTC
TRBJ2-5,NA,TRBV30,TRBD1,CAWSPRDREETQYF,TGTGCCTGGAGTCCGAGGGACAGGGAAGAGACCCAGTACTTC
TRBJ2-5,few,TRBV29-1,NA,CSVPLGPYIQETQYF,TGCAGCGTTCCGCTGGGGCCGTATATCCAAGAGACCCAGTACTTC
TRBJ1-1,once,TRBV9,TRBD1,CASSGGTGGYTEAFF,TGTGCCAGCAGCGGAGGTACAGGGGGGTACACTGAAGCTTTCTTT
TRBJ2-6,once,TRBV10-3,TRBD1,CAISAGTGSFSGANVLTF,TGTGCCATCAGTGCCGGGACAGGGTCTTTCTCTGGGGCCAACGTCCTGACTTTC
TRBJ1-1,once,TRBV29-1,TRBD1,CSSRTGENTEAFF,TGCAGCTCAAGGACAGGGGAGAACACTGAAGCTTTCTTT
TRBJ1-4,NA,TRBV2,NA,CASSEGRFSEKLFF,TGTGCCAGCAGTGAGGGGAGGTTTTCCGAAAAACTGTTTTTT
TRBJ1-6,once,TRBV5-6,TRBD1,CASRPGTGANNSPLHF,TGTGCCAGCAGACCCGGGACAGGGGCTAATAATTCACCCCTCCACTTT
TRBJ1-2,few,TRBV6-5,NA,CASSSGVQNYGYTF,TGTGCCAGCAGCTCCGGGGTACAAAACTATGGCTACACCTTC
TRBJ1-2,few,TRBV18,NA,CASSQDSQVRGYTF,TGTGCCAGCTCACAGGACAGCCAAGTACGTGGCTACACCTTC
TRBJ1-5,NA,TRBV19,NA,CASSHRDTDKSGSQHF,TGTGCCAGTAGTCATCGGGACACGGATAAATCGGGTTCCCAGCATTTT
TRBJ2-7,NA,TRBV14,TRBD2,CASSPLSGMGYEQYF,TGTGCCAGCAGCCCTCTTAGCGGGATGGGCTACGAGCAGTACTTC
TRBJ2-5,NA,TRBV7-2,NA,CASTFKNQETQYF,TGTGCCAGCACCTTTAAAAACCAAGAGACCCAGTACTTC
TRBJ1-6,NA,TRBV5-6,NA,CASSLRDPYNSPLHF,TGTGCCAGCAGCTTGAGAGATCCCTATAATTCACCCCTCCACTTT
TRBJ1-2,NA,TRBV5-1,NA,CASSSQPSYGYTF,TGCGCCAGCAGCTCACAGCCTTCCTATGGCTACACCTTC
TRBJ2-2,NA,TRBV19,TRBD1,CASGNRQGRAGELFF,TGTGCCAGTGGTAATCGACAGGGAAGGGCCGGGGAGCTGTTTTTT
TRBJ2-7,NA,TRBV5-1,TRBD2,CASSWGRGGTITYEQYF,TGCGCCAGCAGCTGGGGGCGGGGGGGCACGATCACCTACGAGCAGTACTTC
TRBJ2-6,NA,TRBV12-5,NA,CASGFRRDFSSGANVLTF,TGTGCTAGTGGTTTTCGGCGGGACTTCAGCTCTGGGGCCAACGTCCTGACTTTC
TRBJ1-1,few,TRBV7-2,NA,CASSYTLNTEAFF,TGTGCCAGCAGCTACACCCTGAACACTGAAGCTTTCTTT